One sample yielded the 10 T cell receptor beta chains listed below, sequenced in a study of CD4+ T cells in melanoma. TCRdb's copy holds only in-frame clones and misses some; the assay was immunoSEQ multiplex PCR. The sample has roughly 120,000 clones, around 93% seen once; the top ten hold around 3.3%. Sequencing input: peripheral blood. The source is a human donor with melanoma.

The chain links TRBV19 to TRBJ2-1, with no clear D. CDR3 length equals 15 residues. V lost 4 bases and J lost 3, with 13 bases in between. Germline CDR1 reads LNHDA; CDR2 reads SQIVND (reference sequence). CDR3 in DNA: TGTGCCAGTAGTACTACTATGGGGTTCTACAATGAGCAGTTCTTC. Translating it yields CASSTTMGFYNEQFF.

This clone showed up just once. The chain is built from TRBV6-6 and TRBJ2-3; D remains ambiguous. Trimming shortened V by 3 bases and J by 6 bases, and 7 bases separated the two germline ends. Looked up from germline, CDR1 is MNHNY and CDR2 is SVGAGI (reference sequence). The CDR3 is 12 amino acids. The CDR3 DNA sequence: TGTGCCAGCAGTTATAGGGCTGATACGCAGTATTTT. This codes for CASSYRADTQYF.

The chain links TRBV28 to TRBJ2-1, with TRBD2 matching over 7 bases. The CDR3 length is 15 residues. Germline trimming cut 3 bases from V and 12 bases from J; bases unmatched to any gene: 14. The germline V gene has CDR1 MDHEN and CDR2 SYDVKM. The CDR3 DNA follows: TGTGCCAGCAGTTTGGGGGGGTCTCTGGTAGTTGTGCAGTTCTTC. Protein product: CASSLGGSLVVVQFF.

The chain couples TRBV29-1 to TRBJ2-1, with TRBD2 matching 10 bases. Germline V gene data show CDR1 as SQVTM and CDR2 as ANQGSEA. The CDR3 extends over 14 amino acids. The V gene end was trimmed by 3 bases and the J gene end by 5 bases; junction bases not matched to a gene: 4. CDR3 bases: TGCAGCGTTGAGGAGCGGGGGGGCCACAATGAGCAGTTCTTC. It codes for CSVEERGGHNEQFF.

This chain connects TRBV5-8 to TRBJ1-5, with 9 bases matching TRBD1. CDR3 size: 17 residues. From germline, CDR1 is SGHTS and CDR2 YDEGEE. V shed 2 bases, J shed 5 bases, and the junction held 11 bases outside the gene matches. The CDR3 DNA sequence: TGTGCCAGCAGCTTCGACAGGGGGACTCCGCCATATCAGCCCCAGCATTTT. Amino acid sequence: CASSFDRGTPPYQPQHF.

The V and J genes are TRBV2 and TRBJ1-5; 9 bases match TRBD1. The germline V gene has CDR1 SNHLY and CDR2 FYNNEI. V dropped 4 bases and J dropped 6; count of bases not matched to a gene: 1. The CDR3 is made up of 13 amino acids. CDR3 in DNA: TGTGCCAGCAGTGGACAGGGGGTTCAGCCCCAGCATTTT. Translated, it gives CASSGQGVQPQHF.

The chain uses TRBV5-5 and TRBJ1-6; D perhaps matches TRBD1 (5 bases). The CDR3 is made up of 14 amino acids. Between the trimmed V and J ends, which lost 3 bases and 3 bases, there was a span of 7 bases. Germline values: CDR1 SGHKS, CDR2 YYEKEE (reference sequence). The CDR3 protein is CASSSQVYNSPLHF. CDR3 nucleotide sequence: TGTGCCAGCAGCTCACAGGTCTATAATTCACCCCTCCACTTT.

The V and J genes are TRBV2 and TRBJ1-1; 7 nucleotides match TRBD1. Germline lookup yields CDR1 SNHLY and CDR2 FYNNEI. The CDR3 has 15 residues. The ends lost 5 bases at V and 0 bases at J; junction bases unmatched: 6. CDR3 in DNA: TGTGCCAGCAGTCACCCAACAGGGGTGAACACTGAAGCTTTCTTT. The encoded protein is CASSHPTGVNTEAFF.

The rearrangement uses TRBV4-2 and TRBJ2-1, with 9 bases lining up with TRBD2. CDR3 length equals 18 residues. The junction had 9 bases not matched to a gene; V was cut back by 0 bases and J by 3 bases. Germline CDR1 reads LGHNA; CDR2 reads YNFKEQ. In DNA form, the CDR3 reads TGTGCCAGCAGCCAAGAATTCGGACTAGCGACGCACTACAATGAGCAGTTCTTC. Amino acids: CASSQEFGLATHYNEQFF.

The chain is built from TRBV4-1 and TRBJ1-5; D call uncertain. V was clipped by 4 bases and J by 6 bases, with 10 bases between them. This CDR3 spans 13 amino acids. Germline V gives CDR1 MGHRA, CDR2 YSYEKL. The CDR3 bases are TGCGCCAGCAGCCTATCCGCAACTCAGCCCCAGCATTTT. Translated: CASSLSATQPQHF.